This section outlines one T cell receptor beta chain sequence together with its context. Its antigen is as yet unknown. Sequencing targeted expressed TCRB transcripts, as all isolated RNA had been reverse transcribed. Clones were sequenced by immunoSEQ multiplex PCR, and TCRdb holds only the in-frame ones, with some missing. The table has a few hundred thousand clones, 13% seen once. The sample belongs to a study of beta chain features in type 1 diabetes. Study conclusions and caveats: All four CD4+ subsets of Type 1 diabetes patients contained TCRB CDR3s that were moderately but significantly shorter.

Trimming took 5 bases from V and 1 from J; bases not matched to a gene: 7. CDR3 length equals 15 residues. CDR1 and CDR2 from the germline V gene are SEHNR and FQNEAQ (reference sequence). The specimen sequenced was naive CD4+ T cells from blood. The TCR sequence derives from a woman under 30 with type 1 diabetes. V is TRBV7-9 and J is TRBJ1-1, with TRBD1 matching 7 bases. CDR3 in DNA: TGTGCCAGCAGCCAACAGGGGACATCGAACACTGAAGCTTTCTTT. Encoded protein: CASSQQGTSNTEAFF. The entire variable domain, with the rest obtained from reference TRBV7-9 and TRBJ1-1, is as follows: DTGVSQNPRHKITKRGQNVTFRCDPISEHNRLYWYRQTLGQGPEFLTYFQNEAQLEKSRLLSDRFSAERPKGSFSTLEIQRTEQGDSAMYLCASSQQGTSNTEAFFGQGTRLTVV.